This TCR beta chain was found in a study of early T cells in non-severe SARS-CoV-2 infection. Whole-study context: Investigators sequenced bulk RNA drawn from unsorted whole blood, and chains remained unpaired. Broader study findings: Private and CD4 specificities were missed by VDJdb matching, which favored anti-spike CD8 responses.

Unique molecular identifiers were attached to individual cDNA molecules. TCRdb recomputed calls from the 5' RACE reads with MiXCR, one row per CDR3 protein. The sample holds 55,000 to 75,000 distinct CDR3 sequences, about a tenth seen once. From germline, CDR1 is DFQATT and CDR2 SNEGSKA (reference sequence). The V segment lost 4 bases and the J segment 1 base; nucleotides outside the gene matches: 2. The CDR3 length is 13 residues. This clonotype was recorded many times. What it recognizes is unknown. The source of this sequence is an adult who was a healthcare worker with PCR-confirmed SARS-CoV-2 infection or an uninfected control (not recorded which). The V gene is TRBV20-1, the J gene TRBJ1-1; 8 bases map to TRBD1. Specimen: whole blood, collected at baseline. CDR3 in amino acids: CSATRGRNTEAFF. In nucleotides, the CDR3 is TGCAGTGCTACCAGGGGGCGGAACACTGAAGCTTTCTTT.